This entry concerns a single T cell receptor beta chain. The Seattle patients joined while their infection was active and were tracked longitudinally afterward. The data belong to a study of blood T cell repertoires in COVID-19. Overall study context: The United States, Italy and Spain supplied acute and convalescent COVID-19 samples.

With 2 bases clipped from V and 4 bases from J, the junction kept 9 bases outside the gene matches. The CDR3 spans 16 residues. CDR1 LGHNA and CDR2 YNFKEQ come from the germline V gene. In the original analysis: Reference gene primer amplification yielded estimated nucleated cell counts. Data came from immunoSEQ multiplex PCR; TCRdb stores just in-frame clones and leaves some out. V and J calls plus clone size are reproduced from that table; the DNA served to infer D and trimming. The table lists approximately 260,000 clones, 88% of them singletons, with 10% in the top ten. This chain joins TRBV4-2 and TRBJ2-5; 8 bases match TRBD2. This receptor was obtained from a woman between 65 and 79 years old with COVID-19, enrolled during active disease. Sequenced material: peripheral blood. In DNA, the CDR3 is TGTGCCAGCAGCCAAAATAGCGGGGAGGGGCCAGAGACCCAGTACTTC. Translation: CASSQNSGEGPETQYF.